This TCR beta chain emerged from a study of long-term antiretroviral therapy in people with HIV. Survey-level immunoSEQ v3.0 assays were run. TCRdb keeps only in-frame clones here, not all; method: immunoSEQ multiplex PCR. The sample lists over 25,000 clones; roughly 80% were seen once. Comment on this clone: Its antigen is not known.

Whole-study findings and limits: Whichever time point was examined, clones expanded before ART dominated the repertoire.

This CDR3 comprises 16 residues. Trimming took 8 bases from V and 5 from J, leaving 24 bases between them. Per germline, CDR1 ENHRY and CDR2 SYGVKD. The input for sequencing was unsorted PBMCs, taken 3 years after starting antiretroviral therapy. V and J are TRBV10-3 and TRBJ1-2, with no clear D. The source of this sequence is a man aged 40-49 years with HIV. The CDR3 DNA sequence: TGTGCCATCCGACCGACCACCCCGGAATCCTCTTATGGCTACACCTTC. It is translated as CAIRPTTPESSYGYTF.